This TCR beta chain appears in the sequencing data of a study of cytomegalovirus exposure and HLA in healthy donors. Study-level information: In a later analysis, it was reported that the roughly 120 validation repertoires had been produced on the same platform as the 670 or so repertoires belonging to the first cohort.

The CDR3 has 15 amino acids. Germline V gives CDR1 MNHEY, CDR2 SMNVEV (reference sequence). Trimming shortened V by 5 bases and J by 2 bases, and 15 bases separated the two germline ends. With respect to this clone: What it binds is unknown.

Clones were sequenced by immunoSEQ multiplex PCR, and TCRdb holds only the in-frame ones, with some missing. This table holds fewer than 120,000 clones, 70% to 90% found once. Study-level findings and limits: TCR sequences were mostly rare, though some public TCRs occurred in many donors. Subsequent analysis found a tendency for first-cohort TCR clusters to co-occur within the 110 or so validation repertoires.

V gene TRBV27 combines with J gene TRBJ2-5, with D perhaps TRBD1 (6 bases). The sequenced sample was PBMCs. This clonotype originated in a woman in her twenties or thirties in good health and CMV-seropositive. This chain's CDR3 is CASSPLQGWQETQYF. In nucleotides, the CDR3 is TGTGCCAGCAGTCCACTACAGGGATGGCAAGAGACCCAGTACTTC.